This passage covers 26 T cell receptor beta chains from one sample sequenced in a study of blood T cell repertoires in COVID-19. The table came from immunoSEQ multiplex PCR; TCRdb's copy has only in-frame clones and leaves some out. Of a few hundred thousand clones listed, about 90% are singletons. The specimen sequenced was PBMCs or T cells enriched from blood (not recorded which). All receptors come from a woman under 40 who had recovered from COVID-19.

This chain uses TRBV24-1 with TRBJ2-1; maybe TRBD2 (6 bases). The germline CDR1 and CDR2 sequences are KGHDR and SFDVKD. This CDR3 is 15 amino acids long. The V gene lost 6 bases and the J gene lost 5 bases, with 16 bases spanning the gap. CDR3 region: CATSTPVGGNNEQFF. For the CDR3, the DNA is TGTGCCACCAGTACTCCAGTTGGGGGGAACAATGAGCAGTTCTTC.

The V and J genes are TRBV5-6 and TRBJ2-1; 7 bases agree with TRBD2. Germline CDR1 and CDR2: SGHDT and YYEEEE. CDR3 size: 15 residues. Unmatched junction bases numbered 5, after V lost 2 bases and J lost 3 bases. CDR3 residues: CASSLFAGVYNEQFF. Here the CDR3 DNA reads TGTGCCAGCAGCTTATTTGCGGGGGTCTACAATGAGCAGTTCTTC. Using reference TRBV5-6 and TRBJ2-1 for the parts outside the CDR3, the full variable domain is DAGVTQSPTHLIKTRGQQVTLRCSPKSGHDTVSWYQQALGQGPQFIFQYYEEEERQRGNFPDRFSGHQFPNYSSELNVNALLLGDSALYLCASSLFAGVYNEQFFGPGTRLTVL.

For this clone: This sample also contains other DNA sequences that code for the same CDR3. V and J are TRBV19 and TRBJ2-7, with D possibly matching TRBD1 (6 bases). The CDR3 contains 15 residues. With 1 base removed from V and 0 bases from J, the gap between germline ends came to 10 bases. Germline V CDR1 and CDR2: LNHDA, SQIVND (reference sequence). CDR3 nucleotide sequence: TGTGCCAGTAGTATAGGAAGGGGGAGCTCCTACGAGCAGTACTTC. This sequence encodes CASSIGRGSSYEQYF. Filled out from reference TRBV19 and TRBJ2-7, the complete variable domain reads DGGITQSPKYLFRKEGQNVTLSCEQNLNHDAMYWYRQDPGQGLRLIYYSQIVNDFQKGDIAEGYSVSREKKESFPLTVTSAQKNPTAFYLCASSIGRGSSYEQYFGPGTRLTVT.

The rearrangement links TRBV13 to TRBJ1-2; TRBD1 is a possible D gene (5 bases). V was pared by 5 bases and J by 8 bases, with 12 bases between. This CDR3 has 12 amino acids. Germline CDR1 PRHDT, CDR2 FYEKMQ (reference sequence). CDR3 sequence reads: CASSGGAGGYTF. The CDR3, as DNA: TGTGCCAGCAGCGGTGGGGCTGGGGGCTACACCTTC.

The chain is built from TRBV7-2 and TRBJ2-7; 14 positions match TRBD2. CDR1 and CDR2 (germline): SGHTA, FQGNSA. V lost 5 bases to trimming and J lost 1 base; unmatched junction nucleotides: 1. The CDR3 runs to 15 residues. CDR3 coding DNA: TGTGCCAGCAGCCGGACTAGCGGGGGGTCCTACGAGCAGTACTTC. As protein: CASSRTSGGSYEQYF.

The chain links TRBV12-5 to TRBJ2-3, with D tentatively TRBD1 (6 bases). This CDR3 contains 20 residues. Trimming removed 1 base at V and 0 bases at J, with 23 bases between. Germline CDR1 reads LGHNT; CDR2 reads FRNRAP. CDR3 sequence reads: CASGLDRGRGFLASTDTQYF. As DNA, the CDR3 is TGTGCTAGTGGTTTGGATAGGGGCAGGGGTTTTCTCGCTAGCACAGATACGCAGTATTTT.

On this clone: Other DNA sequences in the sample encode the same CDR3. J is TRBJ2-2 and V is TRBV6-5; D is uncertain. This CDR3 comprises 14 residues. With 3 bases removed from V and 1 base from J, the gap between germline ends came to 6 bases. CDR1 is MNHEY, CDR2 SVGAGI, per germline. The CDR3 region has the DNA TGTGCCAGCAGTTATGTACAGAACACCGGGGAGCTGTTTTTT. This gives the protein CASSYVQNTGELFF.

The chain uses TRBV18 and TRBJ2-3; 7 bases are shared with TRBD2. The germline V gene encodes CDR1 KGHSH and CDR2 LQKENI. V was clipped by 6 bases and J by 1 base; unmatched bases: 10. The CDR3 runs to 16 residues. This chain's CDR3 is CASSPREAGGTDTQYF. CDR3 in DNA: TGTGCCAGCTCCCCTAGGGAGGCGGGGGGCACAGATACGCAGTATTTT.

The rearrangement uses TRBV28 and TRBJ2-3; 7 bases agree with TRBD2. The V and J ends lost 3 bases and 2 bases, in that order; junction bases with no gene match: 2. Germline values: CDR1 MDHEN, CDR2 SYDVKM. This CDR3 is 14 amino acids long. CDR3 amino acids: CASSFGTTTDTQYF. The CDR3 nucleotides are TGTGCCAGCAGTTTCGGGACTACCACAGATACGCAGTATTTT.

This clone has just one count. This same CDR3 is encoded by further DNA sequences in the sample. The V and J genes are TRBV9 and TRBJ2-5, with D uncertain. CDR1 and CDR2 from the germline V gene are SGDLS and YYNGEE. V lost 0 bases to trimming and J lost 1 base, with 7 bases between them. The length of the CDR3 is 14 residues. Written as DNA, the CDR3 is TGTGCCAGCAGCGTAGGGGCAGGCCAAGAGACCCAGTACTTC. This translates into CASSVGAGQETQYF.

The rearrangement links TRBV6-5 to TRBJ1-6, with 8 bases that match TRBD1. CDR1 and CDR2 from the germline V gene are MNHEY and SVGAGI. The CDR3 totals 14 residues. V shed 6 bases, J shed 6 bases, and the junction held 4 bases outside the gene matches. CDR3 nucleotides: TGTGCCAGCAGCGACAGGGGTGGTAATTCACCCCTCCACTTT. Protein sequence: CASSDRGGNSPLHF.

The chain couples TRBV28 to TRBJ1-2, with 12 positions matching TRBD1. CDR1 and CDR2 (germline): MDHEN, SYDVKM. The CDR3 is 14 amino acids. Trimming removed 7 bases from V and 2 bases from J; junction bases left unmatched: 2. The CDR3 sequence is CASTGTGGNYGYTF. The DNA of the CDR3 is TGTGCCAGCACCGGGACAGGGGGCAACTATGGCTACACCTTC.

V is TRBV19 and J is TRBJ1-2, with no clear D. CDR3 length: 17 residues. In germline, CDR1 is LNHDA, CDR2 SQIVND (reference sequence). Between the trimmed V and J ends, which lost 2 bases and 0 bases, there was a span of 16 bases. The CDR3 is CASSIWAGKPSNYGYTF. CDR3 coding DNA: TGTGCCAGTAGTATATGGGCGGGGAAGCCTTCTAACTATGGCTACACCTTC.

To note about this clone: Other DNA sequences of this sample code for an identical CDR3. The chain recombines TRBV15 with TRBJ1-1; D unclear. This CDR3 has 13 amino acids. Per the germline V gene, CDR1 is LNHNV and CDR2 is YYDKDF (reference sequence). Trimming cost V 1 base and J 2 bases, with 5 bases left between them. In DNA, the CDR3 is TGTGCCACCAGCAGAGCCGTCAACACTGAAGCTTTCTTT. This codes for CATSRAVNTEAFF.

The rearrangement links TRBV15 to TRBJ1-5; TRBD1 is a possible D gene (6 bases). CDR3 length: 12 amino acids. V lost 8 bases and J 5 bases, leaving 10 bases between the germline ends. CDR1 is LNHNV, CDR2 YYDKDF, per germline (reference sequence). This CDR3 reads CATGQRDQPQHF. CDR3 nucleotide sequence: TGTGCCACCGGACAGCGCGATCAGCCCCAGCATTTT.

This chain uses TRBV3-1 (or the pseudogene TRBV3-2) with TRBJ1-1; possible D gene TRBD1, 5 bases. V lost 4 bases and J lost 8, with 14 bases in between. The CDR3 loop spans 13 amino acids. Germline loops: CDR1 LGHDT, CDR2 YNNKEL (reference sequence). The DNA of the CDR3 is TGTGCCAGCAGCCTTACGACAGCGAGGGAAGCTTTCTTT. Translation gives CASSLTTAREAFF.

This chain joins TRBV29-1 and TRBJ1-2; 7 bases line up with TRBD1. Per the germline V gene, CDR1 is SQVTM and CDR2 is ANQGSEA. The CDR3 loop spans 13 amino acids. J lost 4 bases, V lost 4 bases, and 6 bases had no gene match. CDR3 coding DNA: TGCAGCGTTGGCCGGGACAGCCTCTATGGCTACACCTTC. This codes for CSVGRDSLYGYTF. The whole variable domain, remainder taken from reference TRBV29-1 and TRBJ1-2, is SAVISQKPSRDICQRGTSLTIQCQVDSQVTMMFWYRQQPGQSLTLIATANQGSEATYESGFVIDKFPISRPNLTFSTLTVSNMSPEDSSIYLCSVGRDSLYGYTFGSGTRLTVV.

V usage is TRBV4-1 and J usage is TRBJ1-2; tentative D call: TRBD1 (5 bases). Trimming left V 0 bases short and J 5 bases short, with 13 bases between. CDR1 is MGHRA and CDR2 is YSYEKL in the germline V gene. CDR3 length equals 15 residues. The CDR3 here is CASSQEEATAYGYTF. The CDR3 DNA sequence: TGCGCCAGCAGCCAAGAAGAAGCGACAGCATATGGCTACACCTTC.

This clone appeared once. The J gene is TRBJ1-4, the V gene TRBV5-1; 7 nucleotides agree with TRBD1. The CDR3 sequence is 15 residues long. Per germline, CDR1 SGHRS and CDR2 YFSETQ. Trimming removed 4 bases from V and 4 bases from J; junction bases left unmatched: 7. The CDR3 DNA reads TGCGCCAGCAGCAACCCGACAGGGCTTAATGAAAAACTGTTTTTT. It codes for CASSNPTGLNEKLFF.

V usage is TRBV29-1 and J usage is TRBJ1-4; a possible D gene is TRBD1 (5 bases). Deletions cut 4 bases from V and 5 bases from J, with 8 bases between. Germline CDR1 and CDR2: SQVTM and ANQGSEA. The CDR3 sequence is 12 residues long. CDR3 nucleotides: TGCAGCGTTGCCCAGGGAAATGAAAAACTGTTTTTT. Its protein product is CSVAQGNEKLFF.

The chain recombines TRBV2 with TRBJ1-5; TRBD1 is a possible D gene (6 bases). Trimming removed 2 bases from V and 9 bases from J, with 20 bases in between. This CDR3 region has 16 residues. The V gene's germline CDR1 is SNHLY and CDR2 FYNNEI. CDR3 amino acids: CASSERARQGGTPQHF. CDR3 bases: TGTGCCAGCAGTGAAAGGGCGAGGCAAGGGGGTACGCCCCAGCATTTT.

The rearrangement uses TRBV15 and TRBJ1-5; D not resolved. This CDR3 region has 12 residues. Germline V gives CDR1 LNHNV, CDR2 YYDKDF (reference sequence). V lost 1 base and J 9 bases, leaving 7 bases between the germline ends. The CDR3 region is CATSRAQMPQHF. The CDR3 DNA sequence: TGTGCCACCAGCAGAGCCCAAATGCCCCAGCATTTT.

The chain carries TRBV5-1 and TRBJ2-7, with 7 nucleotides matching TRBD1. The V gene's germline CDR1 is SGHRS and CDR2 YFSETQ. Trimming at V came to 4 bases and at J to 4 bases, leaving 8 bases not matched to a gene. The CDR3 has 14 residues. CDR3: CASSPDRSAYEQYF. In DNA, the CDR3 is TGCGCCAGCAGCCCGGACAGGAGTGCATACGAGCAGTACTTC.

The J gene is TRBJ2-7, the V gene TRBV3-1 (or the pseudogene TRBV3-2); 13 nucleotides align to TRBD2. Unmatched junction bases numbered 5, after V lost 1 base and J lost 2 bases. The CDR3 contains 17 residues. The germline V gene encodes CDR1 LGHDT and CDR2 YNNKEL (reference sequence). Here the CDR3 reads CASSQGTSGGVTYEQYF. The CDR3, as DNA: TGTGCCAGCAGCCAAGGGACTAGCGGGGGTGTAACCTACGAGCAGTACTTC.

With respect to this clone: Additional DNA sequences in this sample encode the identical CDR3. The gene calls are TRBV15 and TRBJ1-3; TRBD1 matches 10 bases. The trim removed 0 bases at V and 7 bases at J, leaving 3 bases unmatched. Germline V lookup: CDR1 LNHNV, CDR2 YYDKDF (reference sequence). The CDR3 spans 15 residues. The CDR3 region is CATSRDPGQGNTIYF. The CDR3 DNA sequence: TGTGCCACCAGCAGAGATCCGGGACAGGGGAACACCATATATTTT.

The rearrangement joins TRBV28 to TRBJ1-4; no clear D gene. V was trimmed by 7 bases and J by 8 bases, leaving 17 bases between them. The CDR3 is made up of 14 amino acids. CDR1 MDHEN and CDR2 SYDVKM come from the germline V gene. The CDR3 DNA follows: TGTGCCAGCAACCCCCACGGGATCGGGGAAAAACTGTTTTTT. Translation: CASNPHGIGEKLFF.